The 11 T cell receptor beta chains in this list originate from one sample, sequenced in a study of blood T cell repertoires in COVID-19. The method was immunoSEQ multiplex PCR; TCRdb's version includes in-frame clones alone and lacks a portion of them. The sample records 100,000 to 110,000 clones, just under 85% being singletons. The sample was peripheral blood. The receptors come from a man aged 45-65 years with active or convalescent COVID-19.

This clone was seen a few times. The CDR3 reads CASSGGAGAGSDTQYF. The CDR3 coding sequence is TGTGCCAGCAGCGGAGGGGCGGGAGCTGGTTCAGATACGCAGTATTTT. The genes are TRBV9 and TRBJ2-3; 7 nucleotides match TRBD2. The CDR3 has 16 amino acids. The ends lost 3 bases at V and 4 bases at J; junction bases unmatched: 11. CDR1 and CDR2 from the germline V gene are SGDLS and YYNGEE.

This clone was counted a single time. The chain carries TRBV1 and TRBJ2-5; TRBD2, as called in the table, went unchecked against the DNA. TRBV1 is a known pseudogene. The CDR3 has 15 residues. The CDR3 region has the DNA TGCACCAGCAGCCAATGCGGGAGGATCCGGGGGTCCCAGTACTTC. Protein sequence: CTSSQCGRIRGSQYF.

The chain combines TRBV29-1 with TRBJ1-5, with D unresolved. The CDR3 sequence is 13 residues long. Germline CDR1 and CDR2: SQVTM and ANQGSEA. Trimming removed 3 bases from V and 5 bases from J, with 11 bases in between. The CDR3 protein is CSVDLLPYQPQHF. The CDR3 nucleotides are TGCAGCGTTGATTTACTGCCATATCAGCCCCAGCATTTT.

The rearrangement links TRBV7-2 to TRBJ2-7, with 8 bases aligning to TRBD1. Germline loops: CDR1 SGHTA, CDR2 FQGNSA. V lost 5 bases to trimming and J lost 5 bases; unmatched junction nucleotides: 8. The CDR3 sequence is 14 residues long. CDR3 DNA sequence: TGTGCCAGCAGCCCCAGGACAGGGTCCCACGAGCAGTACTTC. Its protein is CASSPRTGSHEQYF. Full variable domain (rest looked up from reference TRBV7-2 and TRBJ2-7): GAGVSQSPSNKVTEKGKDVELRCDPISGHTALYWYRQSLGQGLEFLIYFQGNSAPDKSGLPSDRFSAERTGGSVSTLTIQRTQQEDSAVYLCASSPRTGSHEQYFGPGTRLTVT.

This chain uses TRBV5-1 with TRBJ2-7; D is uncertain. The germline V gene encodes CDR1 SGHRS and CDR2 YFSETQ. The CDR3 length is 12 residues. Trimming shortened V by 4 bases and J by 5 bases, and 10 bases separated the two germline ends. CDR3 bases: TGCGCCAGCAGCCCAGATTTCAACGAGCAGTACTTC. Translation gives CASSPDFNEQYF.

The chain recombines TRBV6-5 with TRBJ1-5; 7 bases line up with TRBD1. Germline CDR1 is MNHEY and CDR2 is SVGAGI. CDR3 size: 14 residues. V shed 6 bases, J shed 4 bases, and the junction held 6 bases outside the gene matches. The CDR3 is CASRTGVKNQPQHF. The CDR3, as DNA: TGTGCCAGCAGAACAGGGGTGAAGAATCAGCCCCAGCATTTT.

The gene calls are TRBV27 and TRBJ1-5; a possible D gene is TRBD1 (5 bases). Trimming stripped 4 bases from V and 9 bases from J, with 19 bases between. Germline V gene data show CDR1 as MNHEY and CDR2 as SMNVEV (reference sequence). CDR3 size: 15 residues. CDR3: CASSSASTARGPQHF. The CDR3 nucleotides read TGTGCCAGCAGTTCAGCCTCGACAGCAAGGGGGCCCCAGCATTTT.

The chain employs TRBV5-1 and TRBJ1-2; 8 bases line up with TRBD1. The V gene's germline CDR1 is SGHRS and CDR2 YFSETQ. Trimming removed 0 bases from V and 3 bases from J; junction bases left unmatched: 7. The CDR3 has 16 residues. The CDR3 here is CASSLALDRDDYGYTF. The CDR3 region has the DNA TGCGCCAGCAGCTTGGCCCTGGACAGGGACGACTATGGCTACACCTTC.

This sequence joins TRBV30 and TRBJ1-2; TRBD1 might be the D (5 bases). Trimming cost V 3 bases and J 12 bases, with 17 bases left between them. The CDR3 is 12 residues long. Per the germline V gene, CDR1 is GTSNPN and CDR2 is SVGIG (reference sequence). CDR3 region: CAWREGGVSNTF. The CDR3 nucleotides are TGTGCCTGGAGGGAGGGAGGGGTCTCGAACACCTTC.

V is TRBV28 and J is TRBJ2-1, with 10 bases fitting TRBD1. The germline gives CDR1 MDHEN, CDR2 SYDVKM. The CDR3 has 14 residues. Trimming at V came to 7 bases and at J to 8 bases, leaving 8 bases not matched to a gene. The CDR3 DNA sequence: TGTGCCAGCAACTCCGGGACAGGGGCCTATGAGCAGTTCTTC. Its translation is CASNSGTGAYEQFF.

The V call is TRBV19, the J call TRBJ2-2; D perhaps matches TRBD2 (6 bases). The CDR3 covers 14 residues. From germline, CDR1 is LNHDA and CDR2 SQIVND (reference sequence). V lost 8 bases and J lost 0, with 10 bases in between. CDR3 nucleotides: TGTGCCAGTGGGACTCTATCGAACACCGGGGAGCTGTTTTTT. Its translation: CASGTLSNTGELFF. The full variable domain, with the rest looked up from reference TRBV19 and TRBJ2-2, is DGGITQSPKYLFRKEGQNVTLSCEQNLNHDAMYWYRQDPGQGLRLIYYSQIVNDFQKGDIAEGYSVSREKKESFPLTVTSAQKNPTAFYLCASGTLSNTGELFFGEGSRLTVL.